The TCR beta chain under discussion was sequenced for a study of regulatory T cells in long-lasting Graves disease. Whole-study context: Over 5 years of antithyroid drugs plus positive TSH receptor antibodies defined persistent Graves' disease.

J was trimmed by 4 bases and V by 5 bases; bases with no gene match: 19. This CDR3 comprises 18 residues. About this clonotype itself: It may be a read error: a sequence one base away is much more abundant.

CDR3 regions were amplified by Arm-PCR using iRepertoire HTBI primers to build TCR beta libraries. TCRdb re-called the multiplex PCR reads with MiXCR, one entry per CDR3 protein. This table has around 460,000 distinct CDR3 sequences, 20% to 25% appearing once. The time point: persistent/refractory GD, antithyroid drugs over 5 years with positive TRAb. The TCR library was made from RNA that had been extracted from PBMCs in TRIzol. Around 9.1 milliliters of peripheral blood were drawn into EDTA tubes. The sequence was obtained from a female donor with Graves disease. V usage is TRBV12-3 or TRBV12-4 and J usage is TRBJ1-2; 7 nucleotides align to TRBD1. Sample: peripheral blood mononuclear cells (PBMCs), taken when the disease was refractory, from a patient treated with antithyroid drugs. The CDR3 here is CASSESRGGSGVTYGYTF. The CDR3, as DNA: TGTGCCAGCAGTGAGTCGAGAGGGGGCTCGGGGGTTACCTATGGCTACACCTTC.